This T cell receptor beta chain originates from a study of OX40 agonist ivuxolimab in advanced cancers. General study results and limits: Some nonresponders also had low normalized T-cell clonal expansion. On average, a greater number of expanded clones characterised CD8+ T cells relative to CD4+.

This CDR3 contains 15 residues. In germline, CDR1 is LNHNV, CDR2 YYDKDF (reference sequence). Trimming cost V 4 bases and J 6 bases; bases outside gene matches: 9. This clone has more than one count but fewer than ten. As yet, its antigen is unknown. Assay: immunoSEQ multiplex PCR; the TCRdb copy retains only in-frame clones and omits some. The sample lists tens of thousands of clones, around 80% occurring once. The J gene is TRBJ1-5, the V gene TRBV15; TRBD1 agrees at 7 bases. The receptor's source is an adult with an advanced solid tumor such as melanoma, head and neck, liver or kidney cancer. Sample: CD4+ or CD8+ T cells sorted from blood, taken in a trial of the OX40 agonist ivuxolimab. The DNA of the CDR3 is TGTGCCACCAGCACAGACAGGGAGGTCGGTCAGCCCCAGCATTTT. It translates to CATSTDREVGQPQHF. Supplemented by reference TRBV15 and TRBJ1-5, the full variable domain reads DAMVIQNPRYQVTQFGKPVTLSCSQTLNHNVMYWYQQKSSQAPKLLFHYYDKDFNNEADTPDNFQSRRPNTSFCFLDIRSPGLGDTAMYLCATSTDREVGQPQHFGDGTRLSIL.